These 26 T cell receptor beta chains share one sample of origin, sequenced in a study of blood T cell repertoires in COVID-19. Assay: immunoSEQ multiplex PCR; the TCRdb copy retains only in-frame clones and omits some. The sample includes some 150,000 clones, about nine tenths seen only once; the top ten take over 2%. Sequenced material: peripheral blood. The receptors here all came from a human donor in a cohort sampled during active COVID-19.

J is TRBJ1-2 and V is TRBV5-5, with TRBD1 identical over 7 bases. This CDR3 comprises 17 residues. Looked up from germline, CDR1 is SGHKS and CDR2 is YYEKEE (reference sequence). The V and J ends lost 0 bases and 6 bases, in that order; junction bases with no gene match: 14. The CDR3 bases are TGTGCCAGCAGCTTGGGGCCGGGACAGACTCGGTTGGATGGCTACACCTTC. This codes for CASSLGPGQTRLDGYTF.

The chain has TRBV5-1 and TRBJ2-1; 7 positions match TRBD2. The CDR3 consists of 16 residues. The J segment lost 4 bases and the V segment lost 4 bases, leaving 11 bases of the junction unmatched. Germline CDR1 is SGHRS and CDR2 is YFSETQ. The CDR3 DNA reads TGCGCCAGCAGCCCACGGCCGGGACTAACATACAATGAGCAGTTCTTC. Translated: CASSPRPGLTYNEQFF.

The rearrangement links TRBV13 to TRBJ2-7, with 9 positions matching TRBD2. Germline V gene sequence: CDR1 PRHDT, CDR2 FYEKMQ (reference sequence). With 4 bases clipped from V and 2 bases from J, the junction kept 6 bases outside the gene matches. There are 15 residues in the CDR3. The CDR3 nucleotides are TGTGCCAGCAGCTCAAGCGGGGGGATAACCTACGAGCAGTACTTC. As protein: CASSSSGGITYEQYF.

This clone came up many times. In DNA form, the CDR3 reads TGTGCCAGCAGCCGGGGGGCCCTATACAATGAGCAGTTCTTC. Amino acid sequence: CASSRGALYNEQFF. The rearrangement uses TRBV6-5 and TRBJ2-1; possibly TRBD2 for D (7 bases). The ends were cut back, 6 bases at V and 4 bases at J, with 13 bases in the middle. There are 14 residues in the CDR3. The V gene's germline CDR1 is MNHEY and CDR2 SVGAGI.

The J gene is TRBJ2-3, the V gene TRBV28; the D gene is possibly TRBD2 (5 bases). The germline V gene has CDR1 MDHEN and CDR2 SYDVKM. The CDR3 covers 14 residues. V was pared by 3 bases and J by 1 base, with 8 bases between. CDR3 DNA sequence: TGTGCCAGCAGTTTCAGTAGCGGCACAGATACGCAGTATTTT. Translated: CASSFSSGTDTQYF.

J is TRBJ1-2 and V is TRBV6-5, with 7 bases that match TRBD1. CDR3 length equals 13 residues. Per the germline V gene, CDR1 is MNHEY and CDR2 is SVGAGI. Germline trimming cut 7 bases from V and 6 bases from J; bases unmatched to any gene: 8. The CDR3 spells CASTRQGLNGYTF. The CDR3 DNA is TGTGCCAGCACCAGACAGGGTTTAAATGGCTACACCTTC.

This clone was seen only once. This rearrangement joins TRBV7-9 to TRBJ2-1; 8 bases are a match to TRBD2. With 11 bases clipped from V and 4 bases from J, the junction kept 7 bases outside the gene matches. Germline values: CDR1 SEHNR, CDR2 FQNEAQ (reference sequence). CDR3 length equals 13 residues. The CDR3 is CAVGGGNYNEQFF. CDR3 nucleotides: TGTGCCGTGGGCGGGGGGAATTACAATGAGCAGTTCTTC.

A few counts support this clone. This chain links TRBV9 with TRBJ1-5, with a tentative D call TRBD1 (5 bases). The CDR3 is made up of 14 amino acids. From germline, CDR1 is SGDLS and CDR2 YYNGEE. Trimming cost V 5 bases and J 3 bases, with 12 bases left between them. CDR3 DNA sequence: TGTGCCAGCAGTGCCTCAGGGAACAATCAGCCCCAGCATTTT. Protein product: CASSASGNNQPQHF.

In its sample, this clone was seen a few times. V usage is TRBV14 and J usage is TRBJ2-7; TRBD1 matches 9 bases. V was clipped by 4 bases and J by 4 bases; unmatched bases: 5. The CDR3 totals 14 residues. The germline gives CDR1 SGHDN, CDR2 FVKESK. CDR3 DNA sequence: TGTGCCAGCAGCCGGGACAGGGTTCGATACGAGCAGTACTTC. The encoded protein is CASSRDRVRYEQYF.

V and J are TRBV5-5 and TRBJ1-2; a possible D gene is TRBD1 (5 bases). Germline values: CDR1 SGHKS, CDR2 YYEKEE (reference sequence). Trimming removed 0 bases from V and 7 bases from J, with 7 bases in between. This CDR3 spans 12 amino acids. The chain's CDR3 is CASSLGGAGYTF. Here the CDR3 DNA reads TGTGCCAGCAGCTTGGGTGGGGCTGGCTACACCTTC.

The rearrangement joins TRBV7-3 to TRBJ2-3, with TRBD2 matching 8 bases. Germline V gene lookup returns CDR1 SGHTA and CDR2 FQGTGA. V lost 2 bases and J lost 4; bases outside the gene matches: 11. The CDR3 consists of 17 residues. The CDR3 region has the DNA TGTGCCAGCAGCTTACTCCGGACTAGCCTGGAGTCAGATACGCAGTATTTT. Encoded protein: CASSLLRTSLESDTQYF.

The table lists this clone with a count of one. This chain connects TRBV19 to TRBJ2-2; TRBD2 might be the D (5 bases). Germline V gene lookup returns CDR1 LNHDA and CDR2 SQIVND (reference sequence). V was pared by 10 bases and J by 4 bases, with 13 bases between. The CDR3 loop spans 13 amino acids. CDR3 DNA: TGTGCCACCGGGAAGGTCTTCACCGGGGAGCTGTTTTTT. This gives the protein CATGKVFTGELFF.

This sequence joins TRBV7-2 and TRBJ2-7; the D gene is possibly TRBD1 (5 bases). Germline assignment: CDR1 SGHTA and CDR2 FQGNSA. The CDR3 totals 15 residues. V was trimmed by 3 bases and J by 0 bases, leaving 12 bases between them. CDR3 sequence reads: CASSFSRVSSYEQYF. The CDR3 nucleotides read TGTGCCAGCAGCTTCTCCAGGGTATCCTCCTACGAGCAGTACTTC.

There are a few counts of this clone. The chain links TRBV6-5 to TRBJ1-2; D is unclear. This CDR3 comprises 14 residues. The germline V and J ends were trimmed by 7 bases and 1 base, with 13 bases remaining between them. Germline CDR1 reads MNHEY; CDR2 reads SVGAGI. CDR3 DNA sequence: TGTGCCAGCATAAAGGCAGCTAGTAACTATGGCTACACCTTC. Its protein is CASIKAASNYGYTF.

This clone was seen just once. CDR3 region: CASSPTPGQGDYEQYF. CDR3 bases: TGCGCCAGCAGCCCCACCCCCGGACAGGGAGACTACGAGCAGTACTTC. The rearrangement joins TRBV4-1 to TRBJ2-7; 8 nucleotides align to TRBD1. CDR3 size: 16 residues. Germline loops: CDR1 MGHRA, CDR2 YSYEKL. V lost 4 bases and J lost 3; bases outside the gene matches: 11.

The gene calls are TRBV25-1 and TRBJ2-1; TRBD2 agrees at 9 bases. Per germline, CDR1 MGHDK and CDR2 SYGVNS. Trimming took 3 bases from V and 3 from J; bases not matched to a gene: 6. The CDR3 covers 16 residues. CDR3 protein: CASSDSTSGHYNEQFF. The CDR3 region has the DNA TGTGCCAGCAGTGATTCGACTAGCGGACACTACAATGAGCAGTTCTTC.

The chain couples TRBV7-2 to TRBJ2-7; 11 bases line up with TRBD2. V shed 0 bases and J 1 base; nucleotides not matched to a gene: 5. Germline lookup yields CDR1 SGHTA and CDR2 FQGNSA. This CDR3 spans 17 amino acids. Here the CDR3 DNA reads TGTGCCAGCAGCTTAGCTAGCGGGAGGGGACTATCCTACGAGCAGTACTTC. It specifies CASSLASGRGLSYEQYF.

This chain connects TRBV3-1 (or the pseudogene TRBV3-2) to TRBJ2-4, with 14 bases matching TRBD2. With V trimmed by 7 bases and J by 0 bases, 5 bases remained unmatched. Germline V gene lookup returns CDR1 LGHDT and CDR2 YNNKEL (reference sequence). The CDR3 spans 17 residues. The CDR3 coding sequence is TGTGCCAGCATCGGGACTAGCGGGAGTGGAGCCAAAAACATTCAGTACTTC. It translates to CASIGTSGSGAKNIQYF.

This clone was seen once. The chain uses TRBV6-1 and TRBJ2-7; 9 positions match TRBD1. V lost 2 bases to trimming and J lost 5 bases; unmatched junction nucleotides: 7. From germline, CDR1 is MNHNS and CDR2 SASEGT. CDR3 length equals 15 residues. DNA of the CDR3: TGTGCCAGCAGTGAAAGAGGGACAGGGTCCAACGAGCAGTACTTC. Protein product: CASSERGTGSNEQYF.

This chain links TRBV3-1 (or the pseudogene TRBV3-2) with TRBJ2-3; TRBD1 matches at 7 bases. The CDR3 loop spans 12 amino acids. The germline V gene encodes CDR1 LGHDT and CDR2 YNNKEL (reference sequence). J lost 14 bases, V lost 4 bases, and 9 bases had no gene match. CDR3 in amino acids: CASSLRTGQRYF. CDR3 nucleotide sequence: TGTGCCAGCAGCCTTCGGACAGGTCAAAGGTATTTT.

V gene TRBV7-9 combines with J gene TRBJ2-1, with a possible D match to TRBD2 (6 bases). V was clipped by 4 bases and J by 5 bases, with 21 bases between them. Looked up from germline, CDR1 is SEHNR and CDR2 is FQNEAQ (reference sequence). The CDR3 runs 17 residues. The CDR3 sequence is CASSSPIRRGRNNEQFF. The CDR3 region has the DNA TGTGCCAGCAGCTCGCCTATTCGGAGGGGAAGGAACAATGAGCAGTTCTTC.

The chain uses TRBV12-5 and TRBJ1-1; 7 bases line up with TRBD1. With 6 bases clipped from V and 4 bases from J, the junction kept 8 bases outside the gene matches. The CDR3 has 14 residues. Germline V lookup: CDR1 LGHNT, CDR2 FRNRAP. The CDR3: CASGPTGRSTEAFF. The CDR3 region has the DNA TGTGCTAGTGGCCCGACAGGGAGAAGCACTGAAGCTTTCTTT.

J is TRBJ1-5 and V is TRBV18; TRBD1 agrees at 7 bases. The CDR3 length is 17 residues. The V gene's germline CDR1 is KGHSH and CDR2 LQKENI. J was trimmed by 0 bases and V by 2 bases; bases with no gene match: 7. The CDR3 loop is CASSPSDRSYSNQPQHF. CDR3 coding DNA: TGTGCCAGCTCACCATCGGACAGGAGTTATAGCAATCAGCCCCAGCATTTT.

The chain has TRBV6-5 and TRBJ2-7, with TRBD1 matching 8 bases. CDR3 length: 14 residues. Germline lookup yields CDR1 MNHEY and CDR2 SVGAGI. Losses at the gene ends were 5 bases for V and 5 bases for J; bases not matched to a gene: 8. CDR3 sequence (DNA): TGTGCCAGCAGTACAGGGGGAGTTGGAAACGAGCAGTACTTC. This translates into CASSTGGVGNEQYF.

The chain couples TRBV9 to TRBJ1-3; maybe TRBD1 (6 bases). The germline gives CDR1 SGDLS, CDR2 YYNGEE. The CDR3 is 16 amino acids. V lost 2 bases to trimming and J lost 1 base, with 13 bases between them. CDR3 region: CASSVSTQGSGNTIYF. The DNA of the CDR3 is TGTGCCAGCAGCGTCTCCACACAGGGTTCTGGAAACACCATATATTTT.

The rearrangement uses TRBV7-3 and TRBJ2-5; 8 nucleotides align to TRBD2. The CDR3 consists of 15 residues. The ends lost 1 base at V and 0 bases at J; junction bases unmatched: 1. Germline CDR1 reads SGHTA; CDR2 reads FQGTGA. CDR3 DNA: TGTGCCAGCAGCTTAAGCGGGGGGTACCAAGAGACCCAGTACTTC. As protein: CASSLSGGYQETQYF.